This TCR beta chain appears in the sequencing data of a study of blood T cell repertoires in COVID-19. As for the study in general: Both acute and convalescent COVID-19 samples were obtained from the United States, Italy and Spain. The cDNA or gDNA used as material had been derived from T cells, B-cell-depleted T cells, or PBMCs.

Libraries were prepared by immunoSEQ multiplex PCR; TCRdb keeps only in-frame clonotypes and omits some of them. The table shows 130,000 to 150,000 clones, with 84% occurring only once. This clone was seen only a few times. Per the germline V gene, CDR1 is MNHEY and CDR2 is SMNVEV (reference sequence). The CDR3 extends over 17 amino acids. V lost 4 bases, J lost 0 bases, and 9 bases stayed unmatched. This TCR was sampled from a man aged 60 to 75 with active or convalescent COVID-19. This chain links TRBV27 with TRBJ2-1; 7 bases map to TRBD2. Sequenced: peripheral blood. The CDR3 coding sequence is TGTGCCAGCAGTTCCTCGAAGCTAGCGGCCTCCTACAATGAGCAGTTCTTC. It encodes CASSSSKLAASYNEQFF.